Listed here are 29 T cell receptor beta chains from one sample, sequenced in a study of blood T cell repertoires in COVID-19. Some clones are missing from TCRdb's copy, which holds only in-frame ones; the method was immunoSEQ multiplex PCR. The repertoire has approximately 66,000 clones, 88% of them found once; the top ten carry about a fifth. Material for sequencing was peripheral blood. The source is a woman in her 50s with active or convalescent COVID-19.

CDR3 coding DNA: TGTGCCAGCAGCCTGTGGGGGGATCGCTCCTACAATGAGCAGTTCTTC. Translated: CASSLWGDRSYNEQFF. The chain has TRBV9 and TRBJ2-1, with D perhaps TRBD2 (6 bases). The CDR3 runs to 16 residues. Germline lookup yields CDR1 SGDLS and CDR2 YYNGEE. The V end was cut by 4 bases, the J end by 0 bases, with 14 bases between.

V is TRBV2 and J is TRBJ2-5, with 9 bases identical to TRBD1. Germline V gene data show CDR1 as SNHLY and CDR2 as FYNNEI. The J segment lost 5 bases and the V segment lost 7 bases, leaving 5 bases of the junction unmatched. The CDR3 is made up of 13 amino acids. The CDR3 region has the DNA TGTGCCAGCACCGGACAGGGGAGGGAGACCCAGTACTTC. Its translation is CASTGQGRETQYF.

The chain carries TRBV9 and TRBJ2-3; 8 bases are a match to TRBD1. Per germline, CDR1 SGDLS and CDR2 YYNGEE. The CDR3 totals 17 residues. The V gene end was trimmed by 4 bases and the J gene end by 2 bases; junction bases not matched to a gene: 12. The CDR3 region has the DNA TGTGCCAGCAGCCCGCGACAGGGGAAGTGGGACACAGATACGCAGTATTTT. This encodes CASSPRQGKWDTDTQYF. The variable domain in full, with the rest retrieved from reference TRBV9 and TRBJ2-3, is DSGVTQTPKHLITATGQRVTLRCSPRSGDLSVYWYQQSLDQGLQFLIQYYNGEERAKGNILERFSAQQFPDLHSELNLSSLELGDSALYFCASSPRQGKWDTDTQYFGPGTRLTVL.

The chain uses TRBV2 and TRBJ2-4; the match to TRBD1 covers 8 bases. The CDR3 has 14 amino acids. In germline, CDR1 is SNHLY, CDR2 FYNNEI. The V gene end was trimmed by 1 base and the J gene end by 6 bases; junction bases not matched to a gene: 2. The CDR3 DNA follows: TGTGCCAGCAGTGAAGGGACAGGGTTAAACATTCAGTACTTC. It is translated as CASSEGTGLNIQYF.

The rearrangement links TRBV7-8 to TRBJ1-4, with D tentatively TRBD1 (6 bases). The CDR3 length is 15 residues. Germline V gene sequence: CDR1 SGHVS, CDR2 FQNEAQ. The V end lost 4 bases, the J end lost 8 bases, and 17 bases lay between the germline ends. CDR3 sequence (DNA): TGTGCCAGCAGCTCCCAGGCGGGGGGGCTCGAAAAACTGTTTTTT. Translated, it gives CASSSQAGGLEKLFF.

This chain uses TRBV24-1 with TRBJ2-1, with D perhaps TRBD1 (6 bases). CDR1 and CDR2 from the germline V gene are KGHDR and SFDVKD. The CDR3 consists of 18 residues. V dropped 2 bases and J dropped 4 bases, with 20 bases sitting between them. The CDR3 bases are TGTGCCACCAGTGATTCAGGGGCCCTAGGAGGTCGGTACAATGAGCAGTTCTTC. Amino acid sequence: CATSDSGALGGRYNEQFF.

The V gene is TRBV7-9, the J gene TRBJ1-1; D unclear. In germline, CDR1 is SEHNR, CDR2 FQNEAQ (reference sequence). There are 14 residues in the CDR3. V dropped 3 bases and J dropped 2 bases, with 10 bases sitting between them. The CDR3 sequence is CASSFTASNTEAFF. In DNA form, the CDR3 reads TGTGCCAGCAGCTTCACAGCTAGCAACACTGAAGCTTTCTTT.

The chain links TRBV3-1 (or the pseudogene TRBV3-2) to TRBJ2-7; the D gene is possibly TRBD2 (6 bases). Trimming removed 1 base at V and 1 base at J, with 26 bases between. Germline V gives CDR1 LGHDT, CDR2 YNNKEL (reference sequence). The CDR3 runs 20 residues. The CDR3 sequence is CASSQGVVVVAPGDSYEQYF. The CDR3 DNA follows: TGTGCCAGCAGCCAAGGTGTGGTTGTCGTTGCTCCGGGAGATTCCTACGAGCAGTACTTC.

V usage is TRBV10-2 and J usage is TRBJ2-4; 8 nucleotides match TRBD2. The CDR3 totals 14 residues. CDR1 WSHSY and CDR2 SAAADI come from the germline V gene. With 2 bases clipped from V and 9 bases from J, the junction kept 6 bases outside the gene matches. CDR3 sequence reads: CASSERTSFGIQYF. In nucleotides, the CDR3 is TGCGCCAGCAGTGAGAGGACTAGCTTTGGCATTCAGTACTTC.

This clone was counted ten times or more. DNA of the CDR3: TGTGCCAGCAGTCCCTCCGGGACAGGGGCCTCACCCCTCCACTTT. It translates to CASSPSGTGASPLHF. The J gene is TRBJ1-6, the V gene TRBV6-2 or TRBV6-3, with 10 bases identical to TRBD1. V was clipped by 5 bases and J by 10 bases; unmatched bases: 8. Germline V gives CDR1 MNHEY, CDR2 SVGEGT. The CDR3 sequence is 15 residues long.

This clone was counted only a few times. The rearrangement links TRBV6-5 to TRBJ2-4, with 7 bases lining up with TRBD1. J lost 9 bases, V lost 6 bases, and 2 bases had no gene match. Germline values: CDR1 MNHEY, CDR2 SVGAGI. The CDR3 loop spans 11 amino acids. The CDR3 protein is CASRQGSIQYF. DNA of the CDR3: TGTGCCAGCAGACAGGGGAGCATTCAGTACTTC.

CDR3 sequence reads: CASSRRLAGGTDTQYF. The DNA of the CDR3 is TGTGCCAGCAGCCGTCGACTAGCGGGGGGCACAGATACGCAGTATTTT. This chain links TRBV27 with TRBJ2-3; TRBD2 matches at 12 bases. V trimming: 6 bases; J trimming: 1 base; junction bases outside the gene matches: 5. The CDR3 extends over 16 amino acids. The germline V gene encodes CDR1 MNHEY and CDR2 SMNVEV (reference sequence).

Written as DNA, the CDR3 is TGTGCCAGCAGCCTGAGAGCCGACGGACAGGTTGGCACAGATACGCAGTATTTT. As protein: CASSLRADGQVGTDTQYF. The V call is TRBV9, the J call TRBJ2-3; 7 positions agree with TRBD1. Germline V gene sequence: CDR1 SGDLS, CDR2 YYNGEE. The junction had 15 bases not matched to a gene; V was cut back by 4 bases and J by 1 base. The CDR3 consists of 18 residues.

The chain has TRBV28 and TRBJ2-7; 10 bases map to TRBD2. The CDR3 is 14 residues long. The V gene's germline CDR1 is MDHEN and CDR2 SYDVKM. Unmatched junction bases numbered 3, after V lost 6 bases and J lost 1 base. CDR3 residues: CASSRLAGSYEQYF. The DNA for the CDR3 is TGTGCCAGCAGCAGACTAGCGGGTTCCTACGAGCAGTACTTC. Looking up the rest from reference TRBV28 and TRBJ2-7 gives the full variable domain: DVKVTQSSRYLVKRTGEKVFLECVQDMDHENMFWYRQDPGLGLRLIYFSYDVKMKEKGDIPEGYSVSREKKERFSLILESASTNQTSMYLCASSRLAGSYEQYFGPGTRLTVT.

The genes are TRBV5-1 and TRBJ1-1; maybe TRBD1 (6 bases). The CDR3 consists of 14 residues. Germline V lookup: CDR1 SGHRS, CDR2 YFSETQ. V lost 3 bases and J 5 bases, leaving 14 bases between the germline ends. CDR3 residues: CASSWAGQGTEAFF. CDR3 nucleotide sequence: TGCGCCAGCAGCTGGGCCGGGCAGGGGACTGAAGCTTTCTTT. Full variable domain (remainder filled in from reference TRBV5-1 and TRBJ1-1): KAGVTQTPRYLIKTRGQQVTLSCSPISGHRSVSWYQQTPGQGLQFLFEYFSETQRNKGNFPGRFSGRQFSNSRSEMNVSTLELGDSALYLCASSWAGQGTEAFFGQGTRLTVV.

Here the CDR3 reads CASRVSGSGTQYF. CDR3 DNA sequence: TGTGCCTCGAGGGTAAGCGGGAGCGGTACGCAGTATTTT. This chain connects TRBV30 to TRBJ2-3, with 8 bases that match TRBD2. The CDR3 contains 13 residues. Germline-derived CDR1 and CDR2 are GTSNPN and SVGIG (reference sequence). Unmatched junction bases numbered 11, after V lost 7 bases and J lost 8 bases. Based on the CDR3 plus reference TRBV30 and TRBJ2-3, the full variable domain is SQTIHQWPATLVQPVGSPLSLECTVEGTSNPNLYWYRQAAGRGLQLLFYSVGIGQISSEVPQNLSASRPQDRQFILSSKKLLLSDSGFYLCASRVSGSGTQYFGPGTRLTVL.

The chain is built from TRBV2 and TRBJ1-1; no clear D. V was shortened by 5 bases and J by 0 bases, with 7 bases between the two germline ends. The CDR3 sequence is 13 residues long. Germline assignment: CDR1 SNHLY and CDR2 FYNNEI. The chain's CDR3 is CASSLSMNTEAFF. CDR3 DNA: TGTGCCAGCAGTTTGTCTATGAACACTGAAGCTTTCTTT.

This chain's CDR3 is CASQGTGGTGNTIYF. CDR3 DNA: TGTGCCAGCCAAGGGACAGGGGGAACTGGAAACACCATATATTTT. The J gene is TRBJ1-3, the V gene TRBV2; 11 bases match TRBD1. The CDR3 loop spans 15 amino acids. Germline CDR1 is SNHLY and CDR2 is FYNNEI. J was trimmed by 2 bases and V by 8 bases; bases with no gene match: 5.

The chain employs TRBV18 and TRBJ2-1; unclear D gene. Germline V CDR1 and CDR2: KGHSH, LQKENI. CDR3 size: 13 residues. Trimming took off 1 base at V and 9 bases at J, with 10 bases between the two ends. The chain's CDR3 is CASSPQGLAEQFF. The CDR3, as DNA: TGTGCCAGCTCACCACAAGGTTTAGCTGAGCAGTTCTTC. Complete variable domain (other parts from reference TRBV18 and TRBJ2-1): NAGVMQNPRHLVRRRGQEARLRCSPMKGHSHVYWYRQLPEEGLKFMVYLQKENIIDESGMPKERFSAEFPKEGPSILRIQQVVRGDSAAYFCASSPQGLAEQFFGPGTRLTVL.

The V call is TRBV19, the J call TRBJ2-2, with 10 bases fitting TRBD2. The CDR3 is 16 amino acids. J gave up 0 bases and V 7 bases, and 5 bases lay outside the gene matches. Looked up from germline, CDR1 is LNHDA and CDR2 is SQIVND (reference sequence). DNA for the CDR3: TGTGCCAGTACCGCACTAGCGGGAACGAACACCGGGGAGCTGTTTTTT. This codes for CASTALAGTNTGELFF.

This clone is a singleton in its sample. The chain is built from TRBV7-9 and TRBJ1-1; D gene uncertain. CDR1 and CDR2 from the germline V gene are SEHNR and FQNEAQ (reference sequence). V was pared by 5 bases and J by 6 bases, with 13 bases between. The CDR3 contains 13 residues. The CDR3 DNA reads TGTGCCAGCAGCCTGAGGGAAACGGCTGAAGCTTTCTTT. Translating gives CASSLRETAEAFF. Looking up the rest from reference TRBV7-9 and TRBJ1-1 gives the full variable domain: DTGVSQNPRHKITKRGQNVTFRCDPISEHNRLYWYRQTLGQGPEFLTYFQNEAQLEKSRLLSDRFSAERPKGSFSTLEIQRTEQGDSAMYLCASSLRETAEAFFGQGTRLTVV.

A word on this clone: Compared with germline, one end of the junction differs, possibly owing to a read error. V gene TRBV7-3 combines with J gene TRBJ2-1, with TRBD2 identical over 9 bases. The CDR3 is made up of 17 amino acids. CDR1 and CDR2 (germline): SGHTA, FQGTGA. As DNA, the CDR3 is TGTGCCAGCAACTTAGAGGGCGGCGGGAGGGCTGCCAATGAGCAGTTCTTC. Encoded protein: CASNLEGGGRAANEQFF.

The CDR3 DNA sequence: TGTGCCAGCAGCCGAGGGCTAGCGGGAAATTCCTACGAGCAGTACTTC. Translating gives CASSRGLAGNSYEQYF. The V gene is TRBV7-3, the J gene TRBJ2-7, with TRBD2 identical over 9 bases. CDR1 and CDR2 (germline): SGHTA, FQGTGA. The CDR3 extends over 16 amino acids. With 5 bases clipped from V and 1 base from J, the junction kept 9 bases outside the gene matches.

The genes are TRBV2 and TRBJ1-2, with 7 bases lining up with TRBD1. V lost 6 bases and J lost 1; bases outside the gene matches: 8. The CDR3 consists of 15 residues. Germline loops: CDR1 SNHLY, CDR2 FYNNEI. The CDR3 DNA is TGTGCCAGCAGACAAAACAGGGGAGGTAACTATGGCTACACCTTC. Translated: CASRQNRGGNYGYTF.

The chain couples TRBV18 to TRBJ2-2, with 8 nucleotides matching TRBD1. Germline V gene lookup returns CDR1 KGHSH and CDR2 LQKENI. With 0 bases clipped from V and 5 bases from J, the junction kept 14 bases outside the gene matches. CDR3 length equals 19 residues. For the CDR3, the DNA is TGTGCCAGCTCACCACCCCTCGGACAGGGCGGATTCAGGACCGGGGAGCTGTTTTTT. Translating gives CASSPPLGQGGFRTGELFF.

V usage is TRBV7-3 and J usage is TRBJ2-7; D gene unclear. CDR3 length equals 16 residues. The ends were cut back, 5 bases at V and 2 bases at J, with 19 bases in the middle. Looked up from germline, CDR1 is SGHTA and CDR2 is FQGTGA. CDR3 DNA: TGTGCCAGCAGCCCCACCGTAACCCCCTTAGCCTACGAGCAGTACTTC. The encoded protein is CASSPTVTPLAYEQYF.

This clone came up once. The chain uses TRBV5-6 and TRBJ1-4; D perhaps matches TRBD1 (6 bases). Trimming stripped 3 bases from V and 6 bases from J, with 9 bases between. This CDR3 is 13 amino acids long. CDR1 is SGHDT, CDR2 YYEEEE, per germline. As DNA, the CDR3 is TGTGCCAGCAGCTGGGACATGGATGAAAAACTGTTTTTT. Translating gives CASSWDMDEKLFF.

V is TRBV2 and J is TRBJ2-5, with 11 bases matching TRBD1. Germline lookup yields CDR1 SNHLY and CDR2 FYNNEI. The ends lost 5 bases at V and 5 bases at J; junction bases unmatched: 1. CDR3 length equals 13 residues. The CDR3, as DNA: TGTGCCAGCAGTAGGACAGGGGGCGAGACCCAGTACTTC. Translating gives CASSRTGGETQYF.

This chain links TRBV7-9 with TRBJ2-1; a possible D gene is TRBD2 (6 bases). V lost 7 bases and J 14 bases, leaving 15 bases between the germline ends. The CDR3 spans 11 residues. Germline values: CDR1 SEHNR, CDR2 FQNEAQ (reference sequence). The CDR3 loop is CASTETGVEFF. The CDR3 DNA reads TGTGCCAGCACCGAGACGGGGGTGGAGTTCTTC.